The 32 T cell receptor beta chains given below trace back to one sample, sequenced in a study of long-term antiretroviral therapy in people with HIV. Version v3.0 of the immunoSEQ assay ran at survey level. TCRdb's table, derived via immunoSEQ multiplex PCR, lists solely in-frame clones and lacks some. In the table there are about 27,000 clones, approximately 80% of which are singletons. The source material was unsorted PBMCs, sampled 3 years after starting antiretroviral therapy. Receptors were obtained from a man aged 40-49 years with HIV.

This sequence joins TRBV19 and TRBJ2-1; D may be TRBD1 or TRBD2 (6 bases each). Trimming took off 7 bases at V and 5 bases at J, with 21 bases between the two ends. The germline CDR1 and CDR2 sequences are LNHDA and SQIVND (reference sequence). The CDR3 loop spans 16 amino acids. CDR3 sequence reads: CASTSSGASLDNEQFF. CDR3 nucleotides: TGTGCCAGTACCTCCTCGGGGGCCAGTTTGGACAATGAGCAGTTCTTC.

This chain links TRBV11-3 with TRBJ2-5, with D tentatively TRBD1 or TRBD2 (5 bases each). Trimming took off 5 bases at V and 7 bases at J, with 14 bases between the two ends. Germline CDR1 and CDR2: SGHNT and YENEEA. The CDR3 runs to 13 residues. The CDR3 reads CASSPGPQGTQYF. CDR3 nucleotide sequence: TGTGCCAGCAGCCCGGGACCCCAGGGGACCCAGTACTTC.

J is TRBJ2-4 and V is TRBV7-9, with D hard to call. This CDR3 region has 15 residues. Per germline, CDR1 SEHNR and CDR2 FQNEAQ (reference sequence). V was clipped by 1 base and J by 0 bases, with 7 bases between them. Here the CDR3 reads CASSLGDIAKNIQYF. The CDR3 region has the DNA TGTGCCAGCAGCTTAGGGGATATAGCCAAAAACATTCAGTACTTC.

The rearrangement joins TRBV7-9 to TRBJ1-2; tentative D call: TRBD1 (5 bases). Trimming took off 5 bases at V and 3 bases at J, with 10 bases between the two ends. The CDR3 spans 13 residues. The V gene's germline CDR1 is SEHNR and CDR2 FQNEAQ (reference sequence). CDR3 region: CASSPGLHYGYTF. The CDR3 nucleotides are TGTGCCAGCAGCCCGGGACTCCACTATGGCTACACCTTC.

V is TRBV7-9 and J is TRBJ2-7; a weak D match, TRBD2 (6 bases). Per germline, CDR1 SEHNR and CDR2 FQNEAQ (reference sequence). V gave up 0 bases and J gave up 3 bases, with 9 bases separating them. CDR3 length equals 14 residues. The DNA for the CDR3 is TGTGCCAGCAGCTTAGCGGGAGGATACTACGAGCAGTACTTC. It is translated as CASSLAGGYYEQYF.

V and J are TRBV5-6 and TRBJ2-5, with D tentatively TRBD1 (6 bases). Deletions cut 2 bases from V and 5 bases from J, with 16 bases between. The CDR3 length is 15 residues. Germline-derived CDR1 and CDR2 are SGHDT and YYEEEE. The CDR3: CASSLSGAGEETQYF. CDR3 in DNA: TGTGCCAGCAGCTTATCAGGGGCCGGAGAGGAGACCCAGTACTTC.

The V and J genes are TRBV5-1 and TRBJ1-2; TRBD1 matches 8 bases. Germline V gene lookup returns CDR1 SGHRS and CDR2 YFSETQ. CDR3 length: 13 residues. The junction had 2 bases not matched to a gene; V was cut back by 4 bases and J by 3 bases. The CDR3 DNA reads TGCGCCAGCAGCCCGGACAGGGACTATGGCTACACCTTC. Translating it yields CASSPDRDYGYTF.

The V call is TRBV10-3, the J call TRBJ2-7; D ambiguous. This CDR3 contains 11 residues. Trimming cost V 6 bases and J 2 bases, with 5 bases left between them. Germline V gene data show CDR1 as ENHRY and CDR2 as SYGVKD. The CDR3 DNA reads as TGTGCCATCAGCCAAACCTACGAGCAGTACTTC. This encodes CAISQTYEQYF.

This chain uses TRBV29-1 with TRBJ2-2; TRBD2 is a possible D gene (5 bases). The CDR3 has 14 amino acids. Per the germline V gene, CDR1 is SQVTM and CDR2 is ANQGSEA. Trimming pared 6 bases from V and 4 bases from J, leaving 15 bases between. The CDR3 protein is CSVLRGASTGELFF. Here the CDR3 DNA reads TGCAGCGTCCTCCGGGGAGCCTCCACCGGGGAGCTGTTTTTT.

The chain carries TRBV28 and TRBJ2-3; D may be TRBD2 (5 bases). Trimming took off 4 bases at V and 2 bases at J, with 16 bases between the two ends. The CDR3 has 16 residues. CDR1 and CDR2 from the germline V gene are MDHEN and SYDVKM. The CDR3 sequence: CASSSPPGSLTDTQYF. As DNA, the CDR3 is TGTGCCAGCAGTTCCCCACCGGGAAGCCTCACAGATACGCAGTATTTT.

In its sample, this clone was seen a few times. The chain has TRBV2 and TRBJ1-5; D is undetermined. CDR1 is SNHLY, CDR2 FYNNEI, per germline. The germline V and J ends were trimmed by 6 bases and 4 bases, with 16 bases remaining between them. This CDR3 has 15 amino acids. The CDR3 protein is CASSVGSRGNQPQHF. As DNA, the CDR3 is TGTGCCAGCAGCGTGGGCAGCCGGGGAAATCAGCCCCAGCATTTT.

J is TRBJ1-1 and V is TRBV5-4, with D possibly TRBD1 on 5 matching bases. CDR3 length: 14 amino acids. Trimming took 4 bases from V and 0 from J, leaving 10 bases between them. The germline gives CDR1 SGHNT, CDR2 YYREEE (reference sequence). In DNA, the CDR3 is TGTGCCAGCAGCCGACAGACCCTGAACACTGAAGCTTTCTTT. Amino acids: CASSRQTLNTEAFF.

This clone was detected once. The rearrangement links TRBV6-1 to TRBJ2-7; the D gene is possibly TRBD1 (5 bases). CDR1 is MNHNS, CDR2 SASEGT, per germline. The CDR3 sequence is 12 residues long. Deletions cut 6 bases from V and 7 bases from J, with 13 bases between. The CDR3 sequence: CASRAGLWEQYF. The CDR3 bases are TGTGCCAGCAGGGCAGGGCTTTGGGAGCAGTACTTC.

The genes are TRBV5-1 and TRBJ2-5; D is possibly TRBD1 (6 bases). The V end lost 1 base, the J end lost 5 bases, and 15 bases lay between the germline ends. CDR1 is SGHRS, CDR2 YFSETQ, per germline. This CDR3 region has 15 residues. This chain's CDR3 is CASSLSGTPLETQYF. Here the CDR3 DNA reads TGCGCCAGCAGCTTGTCCGGGACACCCCTTGAGACCCAGTACTTC.

CDR3 amino acids: CASSPPGQGTGELFF. The CDR3 DNA reads as TGTGCCAGCTCACCACCTGGACAGGGAACCGGGGAGCTGTTTTTT. The rearrangement links TRBV18 to TRBJ2-2, with 8 bases lining up with TRBD1. The V and J ends lost 0 bases and 5 bases, in that order; junction bases with no gene match: 2. Germline V lookup: CDR1 KGHSH, CDR2 LQKENI. There are 15 residues in the CDR3.

V usage is TRBV5-6 and J usage is TRBJ2-1; 10 bases fit TRBD1. The CDR3 covers 15 residues. The germline CDR1 and CDR2 sequences are SGHDT and YYEEEE. V lost 0 bases and J lost 6; bases outside the gene matches: 3. The CDR3 DNA reads TGTGCCAGCAGCTTGGAGGACAGGGGGAGCAATGAGCAGTTCTTC. This sequence encodes CASSLEDRGSNEQFF.

This clone was seen only a few times. Here the CDR3 reads CASSPAGSTDTQYF. The DNA for the CDR3 is TGTGCCAGCAGCCCAGCGGGGTCTACAGATACGCAGTATTTT. The chain employs TRBV7-3 and TRBJ2-3; 7 nucleotides match TRBD2. The trim removed 5 bases at V and 3 bases at J, leaving 5 bases unmatched. CDR1 and CDR2 (germline): SGHTA, FQGTGA. The CDR3 sequence is 14 residues long.

The chain employs TRBV28 and TRBJ2-2; 8 bases are a match to TRBD1. The CDR3 spans 15 residues. V shed 7 bases, J shed 4 bases, and the junction held 8 bases outside the gene matches. Germline CDR1 MDHEN, CDR2 SYDVKM. CDR3 nucleotides: TGTGCCAGCACCCCGCCGACAGGGGTCACCGGGGAGCTGTTTTTT. Residues: CASTPPTGVTGELFF.

The rearrangement uses TRBV7-8 and TRBJ2-7; D unclear. CDR3 length equals 14 residues. The V end lost 1 base, the J end lost 3 bases, and 10 bases lay between the germline ends. The germline CDR1 and CDR2 sequences are SGHVS and FQNEAQ. CDR3 loop: CASSLEARLYEQYF. CDR3 nucleotides: TGTGCCAGCAGCTTAGAGGCCCGTCTCTACGAGCAGTACTTC.

The chain couples TRBV5-1 to TRBJ1-1; D is unclear. This CDR3 is built from 11 residues. Trimming stripped 5 bases from V and 2 bases from J, with 4 bases between. CDR1 and CDR2 from the germline V gene are SGHRS and YFSETQ. This CDR3 reads CASRSNTEAFF. The CDR3 region has the DNA TGCGCCAGCAGAAGTAACACTGAAGCTTTCTTT.

The V gene is TRBV13, the J gene TRBJ2-7; 7 nucleotides line up with TRBD1. The CDR3 length is 16 residues. In germline, CDR1 is PRHDT, CDR2 FYEKMQ (reference sequence). Trimming at V came to 3 bases and at J to 0 bases, leaving 8 bases not matched to a gene. DNA of the CDR3: TGTGCCAGCAGCTTGCGACAGGGCAGGTTCTCCTACGAGCAGTACTTC. Its translation is CASSLRQGRFSYEQYF.

V gene TRBV28 combines with J gene TRBJ1-2; D is unclear. This CDR3 region has 14 residues. The V end was cut by 6 bases, the J end by 8 bases, with 19 bases between. Germline values: CDR1 MDHEN, CDR2 SYDVKM. The CDR3 spells CASSLVRGYQGYTF. The CDR3 DNA follows: TGTGCCAGCAGCCTGGTTCGAGGGTATCAGGGCTACACCTTC.

The V and J genes are TRBV7-9 and TRBJ2-3; D may be TRBD2 (6 bases). CDR1 and CDR2 from the germline V gene are SEHNR and FQNEAQ (reference sequence). The CDR3 runs to 17 residues. Deletions cut 4 bases from V and 6 bases from J, with 23 bases between. Here the CDR3 reads CASSSPPGSAAGDTQYF. The CDR3 coding sequence is TGTGCCAGCAGCTCCCCCCCCGGGTCCGCTGCGGGGGATACGCAGTATTTT.

CDR3 coding DNA: TGTGCCAGCAGCAACTCCTTTTCAACTGAAAAACTGTTTTTT. Protein sequence: CASSNSFSTEKLFF. This chain joins TRBV6-1 and TRBJ1-4; D remains ambiguous. Germline CDR1 is MNHNS and CDR2 is SASEGT. The V and J ends lost 6 bases and 7 bases respectively, with 15 bases between them. The CDR3 is made up of 14 amino acids.

This chain connects TRBV27 to TRBJ2-1; 8 nucleotides match TRBD1. The V gene's germline CDR1 is MNHEY and CDR2 SMNVEV (reference sequence). The ends lost 5 bases at V and 7 bases at J; junction bases unmatched: 10. This CDR3 is 15 amino acids long. The CDR3 here is CASSLRTGIQNEQFF. The CDR3 DNA follows: TGTGCCAGCAGTCTAAGGACAGGGATTCAGAATGAGCAGTTCTTC.

The rearrangement joins TRBV27 to TRBJ2-3; 11 nucleotides match TRBD2. The CDR3 extends over 17 amino acids. Germline assignment: CDR1 MNHEY and CDR2 SMNVEV (reference sequence). After removal of 6 bases from V and 7 bases from J, the junction contained 15 bases not matched to a gene. CDR3 DNA sequence: TGTGCCAGCAGGCCGGGAGCGATTAGCGGGGGGGCTAATACGCAGTATTTT. Protein: CASRPGAISGGANTQYF.

The table lists this clone with a few counts. V is TRBV19 and J is TRBJ1-6; D call uncertain. Germline CDR1 and CDR2: LNHDA and SQIVND (reference sequence). Deletions cut 1 base from V and 0 bases from J, with 7 bases between. CDR3 length: 16 residues. The CDR3 nucleotides read TGTGCCAGTAGTATAGGTGGTCGCTCCTATAATTCACCCCTCCACTTT. Protein sequence: CASSIGGRSYNSPLHF.

V and J are TRBV7-7 and TRBJ2-7, with D hard to call. This CDR3 is built from 13 residues. V dropped 5 bases and J dropped 7 bases, with 15 bases sitting between them. Germline V gene lookup returns CDR1 SSHAT and CDR2 FNYEAQ (reference sequence). CDR3 nucleotides: TGTGCCAGCAGCCCTAACCTTTTATCTGAGCAGTACTTC. Translation gives CASSPNLLSEQYF. Looking up the rest from reference TRBV7-7 and TRBJ2-7 gives the full variable domain: GAGVSQSPRYKVTKRGQDVTLRCDPISSHATLYWYQQALGQGPEFLTYFNYEAQPDKSGLPSDRFSAERPEGSISTLTIQRTEQRDSAMYRCASSPNLLSEQYFGPGTRLTVT.

The chain employs TRBV9 and TRBJ2-3; the match to TRBD2 covers 9 bases. The CDR3 length is 16 residues. Germline V CDR1 and CDR2: SGDLS, YYNGEE. The trim removed 0 bases at V and 11 bases at J, leaving 13 bases unmatched. The CDR3 reads CASSVASGAALGGQYF. CDR3 sequence (DNA): TGTGCCAGCAGCGTAGCTAGCGGGGCGGCTTTGGGGGGGCAGTATTTT.

The CDR3 sequence is CASSLGPSDGSYEQYF. In DNA, the CDR3 is TGTGCCAGCAGCTTGGGCCCCTCGGACGGTTCCTACGAGCAGTACTTC. J is TRBJ2-7 and V is TRBV5-5; D gene ambiguous. V was cut by 0 bases and J by 1 base, with 14 bases left in between. The CDR3 totals 16 residues. Germline V lookup: CDR1 SGHKS, CDR2 YYEKEE (reference sequence).

This clone has a single count. The chain is built from TRBV5-4 and TRBJ1-5, with no clear D. Germline V lookup: CDR1 SGHNT, CDR2 YYREEE (reference sequence). The V end was cut by 7 bases, the J end by 3 bases, with 11 bases between. The CDR3 spans 13 residues. The CDR3 bases are TGTGCCAGCTCGGATGATAACAATCAGCCCCAGCATTTT. Translation gives CASSDDNNQPQHF.

This clone occurred once. V gene TRBV5-4 combines with J gene TRBJ2-5; tentatively, D is TRBD1 (7 bases). The CDR3 runs 16 residues. V dropped 5 bases and J dropped 7 bases, with 24 bases sitting between them. CDR1 SGHNT and CDR2 YYREEE come from the germline V gene (reference sequence). Here the CDR3 DNA reads TGTGCCAGCAGAAAAGGGGGCGGGACTCCGGAAGGGACCCAGTACTTC. Amino acids: CASRKGGGTPEGTQYF.